The sequence of this T cell receptor beta chain was determined in a study of blood T cell repertoires in COVID-19. Across the study: Collection of acute and convalescent COVID-19 samples took place in the United States, Italy and Spain. PBMCs, B-cell-depleted T cells, or T cells were the source of the cDNA or gDNA that made up the material.

Original handling: Counts of nucleated cells, estimated from reference gene primer amplification, were obtained. Profiled with immunoSEQ multiplex PCR; TCRdb holds only in-frame clones, not every one. The V and J calls and clone size come from that table; D and trimming were worked out from the DNA. Seen here are about 58,000 clones, around 85% observed once, and the top ten hold approximately 8.4%. CDR1 is MDHEN, CDR2 SYDVKM, per germline. The V gene lost 2 bases and the J gene lost 9 bases, with 17 bases spanning the gap. This CDR3 contains 15 residues. Input material: peripheral blood. The TCR was taken from a woman between 70 and 85 years old with active COVID-19. The chain is built from TRBV28 and TRBJ2-1, with D tentatively TRBD1 (6 bases). CDR3 nucleotides: TGTGCCAGCAGTTTAGGGACCACAGGGTCGGCTGAGCAGTTCTTC. Amino acids: CASSLGTTGSAEQFF.